Sequencing of this T cell receptor (beta chain) was carried out in a study of shared T cell receptors in the human thymus. The data were produced by immunoSEQ multiplex PCR, yet TCRdb's version contains in-frame clones alone and is incomplete. The profile shows more than 550,000 clones, roughly 86% of them singletons. The ends were cut back, 5 bases at V and 6 bases at J, with 10 bases in the middle. Germline values: CDR1 MNHEY, CDR2 SVGAGI. The CDR3 covers 12 residues. In addition, the sample was reused for a study of human thymus T cells. From that report: Infants served as donors; they were healthy and Finnish and were having corrective surgery for congenital heart defects. Resected material from corrective heart surgery provided the thymus tissue analysed. There appeared to be biased usage of V and J genes in thymic and blood repertoires. Related research reported highly overlapping thymic repertoires among unrelated individuals.

The sequence was collected from a boy under two years old with a congenital heart defect. This chain uses TRBV6-5 with TRBJ1-1; D is unresolved. Sequencing was carried out using thymocytes. CDR3 sequence reads: CASSERVSEAFF. For the CDR3, the DNA is TGTGCCAGCAGTGAGAGAGTTTCTGAAGCTTTCTTT.